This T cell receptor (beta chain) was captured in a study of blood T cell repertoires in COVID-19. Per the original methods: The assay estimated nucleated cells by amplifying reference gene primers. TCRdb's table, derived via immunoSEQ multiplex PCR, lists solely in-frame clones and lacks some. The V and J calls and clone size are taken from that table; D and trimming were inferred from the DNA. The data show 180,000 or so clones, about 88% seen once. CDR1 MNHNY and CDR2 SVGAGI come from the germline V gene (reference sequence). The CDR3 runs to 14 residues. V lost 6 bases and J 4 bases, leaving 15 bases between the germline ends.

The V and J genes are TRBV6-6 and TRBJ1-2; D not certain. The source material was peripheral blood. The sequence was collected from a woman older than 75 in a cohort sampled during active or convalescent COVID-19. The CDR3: CASRSAAERYGYTF. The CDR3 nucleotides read TGTGCCAGCAGAAGTGCGGCCGAACGCTATGGCTACACCTTC.